The 12 T cell receptor beta chains presented below share a single source sample, sequenced in a study of response to subunit inactivated influenza vaccine. In TCRdb, the RT-PCR reads were re-called with MiXCR into one record per CDR3 protein. The sample consists of approximately 570,000 distinct CDR3 sequences, roughly 8.2% of them appearing once. This material consisted of PBMCs from blood, taken around 25 months after vaccination. The receptors stem from a man aged 45-69 years who received an inactivated influenza vaccine.

The chain uses TRBV5-1 and TRBJ2-7, with TRBD2 matching 8 bases. The CDR3 consists of 13 residues. CDR1 and CDR2 (germline): SGHRS, YFSETQ. Trimming cost V 7 bases and J 4 bases; bases outside gene matches: 7. The CDR3 DNA is TGCGCCAGCGGGGTAGCGGGATCGTACGAGCAGTACTTC. Protein sequence: CASGVAGSYEQYF.

The genes are TRBV4-3 and TRBJ2-5; 7 positions match TRBD2. This CDR3 has 16 residues. Germline values: CDR1 LGHNA, CDR2 YSLEER. The V gene end was trimmed by 1 base and the J gene end by 2 bases; junction bases not matched to a gene: 7. CDR3 sequence reads: CASSQVGGGGQETQYF. The CDR3, as DNA: TGCGCCAGCAGCCAAGTTGGCGGGGGAGGACAAGAGACCCAGTACTTC.

This clonotype was seen many times. The CDR3 nucleotides read TGTGCCATCAGTGAGTCAAGATTGGACTCCTACGAGCAGTACTTC. Amino acid sequence: CAISESRLDSYEQYF. This chain joins TRBV10-3 and TRBJ2-7; D gene unclear. This CDR3 has 15 amino acids. The ends were cut back, 0 bases at V and 0 bases at J, with 9 bases in the middle. CDR1 and CDR2 (germline): ENHRY, SYGVKD.

This clonotype was recorded at least ten times. The chain couples TRBV28 to TRBJ2-3; 7 bases align to TRBD2. Germline V lookup: CDR1 MDHEN, CDR2 SYDVKM. This CDR3 has 13 residues. The V segment lost 8 bases and the J segment 3 bases; nucleotides outside the gene matches: 5. The CDR3 reads CASGAGGTDTQYF. CDR3 sequence (DNA): TGTGCCAGCGGAGCCGGGGGGACAGATACGCAGTATTTT. The full variable domain, completed using reference TRBV28 and TRBJ2-3, is DVKVTQSSRYLVKRTGEKVFLECVQDMDHENMFWYRQDPGLGLRLIYFSYDVKMKEKGDIPEGYSVSREKKERFSLILESASTNQTSMYLCASGAGGTDTQYFGPGTRLTVL.

This clonotype was seen only a few times. The rearrangement joins TRBV12-3 or TRBV12-4 to TRBJ2-2; D gene unclear. Trimming left V 7 bases short and J 5 bases short, with 8 bases between. CDR3 length: 12 amino acids. CDR3 sequence (DNA): TGTGCCAGCATGGGCCGAACCGGGGAGCTGTTTTTT. This translates into CASMGRTGELFF.

This clonotype occurred a few times. The chain couples TRBV20-1 to TRBJ2-7, with D perhaps TRBD2 (5 bases). The CDR3 totals 13 residues. Trimming shortened V by 3 bases and J by 7 bases, and 16 bases separated the two germline ends. The germline V gene encodes CDR1 DFQATT and CDR2 SNEGSKA (reference sequence). The CDR3 loop is CSASWSRPGEQYF. As DNA, the CDR3 is TGCAGTGCTAGTTGGTCTAGGCCGGGGGAGCAGTACTTC.

The chain carries TRBV2 and TRBJ2-5, with D maybe TRBD1 (6 bases). Germline CDR1 and CDR2: SNHLY and FYNNEI. The CDR3 is 14 amino acids. V was clipped by 6 bases and J by 5 bases, with 16 bases between them. DNA of the CDR3: TGTGCCAGCAGGGAACAGGGTTTACGGGAGACCCAGTACTTC. Translating gives CASREQGLRETQYF. Complete variable domain (other parts from reference TRBV2 and TRBJ2-5): EPEVTQTPSHQVTQMGQEVILRCVPISNHLYFYWYRQILGQKVEFLVSFYNNEISEKSEIFDDQFSVERPDGSNFTLKIRSTKLEDSAMYFCASREQGLRETQYFGPGTRLLVL.

CDR3 DNA sequence: TGTGCCAGCAGCTTGAAGGGTACAGGAGAGCAGTACTTC. This sequence encodes CASSLKGTGEQYF. The chain has TRBV5-4 and TRBJ2-7; maybe TRBD1 (5 bases). Per germline, CDR1 SGHNT and CDR2 YYREEE (reference sequence). The CDR3 contains 13 residues. V was clipped by 1 base and J by 7 bases, with 12 bases between them.

At least ten counts were recorded for this clonotype. This chain links TRBV5-1 with TRBJ2-7; D remains ambiguous. From germline, CDR1 is SGHRS and CDR2 YFSETQ. This CDR3 is 14 amino acids long. The germline V and J ends were trimmed by 0 bases and 1 base, with 8 bases remaining between them. This CDR3 is CASSLVSGSYEQYF. The DNA for the CDR3 is TGCGCCAGCAGCTTGGTTTCCGGATCCTACGAGCAGTACTTC. Drawing the rest from reference TRBV5-1 and TRBJ2-7, the complete variable domain is KAGVTQTPRYLIKTRGQQVTLSCSPISGHRSVSWYQQTPGQGLQFLFEYFSETQRNKGNFPGRFSGRQFSNSRSEMNVSTLELGDSALYLCASSLVSGSYEQYFGPGTRLTVT.

There are many counts of this clonotype. The V and J genes are TRBV5-6 and TRBJ2-1; D might be TRBD1 (6 bases). The V end lost 3 bases, the J end lost 10 bases, and 14 bases lay between the germline ends. This CDR3 is built from 13 residues. Germline CDR1 and CDR2: SGHDT and YYEEEE. Written as DNA, the CDR3 is TGTGCCAGCAGCTATTACAGGGCAGGGGAGCAGTTCTTC. Protein sequence: CASSYYRAGEQFF.

This chain joins TRBV29-1 and TRBJ1-2, with D possibly being TRBD1 (5 bases). Trimming cost V 4 bases and J 4 bases, with 10 bases left between them. Germline V gene lookup returns CDR1 SQVTM and CDR2 ANQGSEA. The CDR3 length is 12 residues. The CDR3 DNA follows: TGCAGCGTTGGGGGGTTGCGCTATGGCTACACCTTC. Translation: CSVGGLRYGYTF.

The chain has TRBV5-5 and TRBJ1-2, with D perhaps matching TRBD1 (5 bases). Germline-derived CDR1 and CDR2 are SGHKS and YYEKEE (reference sequence). This CDR3 is built from 14 residues. The germline V and J ends were trimmed by 1 base and 0 bases, with 7 bases remaining between them. The CDR3 protein is CASSLTRANYGYTF. CDR3 nucleotides: TGTGCCAGCAGCTTGACCAGGGCTAACTATGGCTACACCTTC.